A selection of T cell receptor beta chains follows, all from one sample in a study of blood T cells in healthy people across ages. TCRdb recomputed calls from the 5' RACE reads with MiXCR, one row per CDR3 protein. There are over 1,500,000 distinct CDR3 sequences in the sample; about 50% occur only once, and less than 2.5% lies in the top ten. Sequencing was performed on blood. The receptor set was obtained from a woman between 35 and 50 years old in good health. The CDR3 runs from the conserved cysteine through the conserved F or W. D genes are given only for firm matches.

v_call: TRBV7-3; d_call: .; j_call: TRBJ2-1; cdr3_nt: TGTGCCAGCAGCTTAACCAGGGACAACAATGAGCAGTTCTTC; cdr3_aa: CASSLTRDNNEQFF
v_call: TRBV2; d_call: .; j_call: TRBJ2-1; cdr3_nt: TGTGCCAGCACGGGCCGGACCAAGACCTACAATGAGCAGTTCTTC; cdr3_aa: CASTGRTKTYNEQFF
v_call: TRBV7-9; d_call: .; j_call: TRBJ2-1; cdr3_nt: TGTGCCAGCAGCTTAGTAATCAGGGAACCCTACAATGAGCAGTTCTTC; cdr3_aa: CASSLVIREPYNEQFF
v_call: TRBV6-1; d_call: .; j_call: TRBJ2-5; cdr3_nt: TGTGCCAGCAGTCCGGGACTCCCTGGGGAGACCCAGTACTTC; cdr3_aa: CASSPGLPGETQYF
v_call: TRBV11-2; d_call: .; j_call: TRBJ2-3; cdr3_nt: TGTGCCAGCAGCCCCGGTCAAACCTATAGCACAGATACGCAGTATTTT; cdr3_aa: CASSPGQTYSTDTQYF
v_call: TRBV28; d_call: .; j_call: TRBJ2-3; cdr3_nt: TGTGCCAGTCTAACTGGAGGGGGGGGACGCACAGATACGCAGTATTTT; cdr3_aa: CASLTGGGGRTDTQYF
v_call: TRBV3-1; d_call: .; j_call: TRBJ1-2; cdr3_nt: TGTGCCAGCAGCCAAGCCGGGATGGAGGGCTACACCTTC; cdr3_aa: CASSQAGMEGYTF
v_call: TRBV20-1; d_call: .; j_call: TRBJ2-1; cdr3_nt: TGCAGTGCTAGAGGCCCATCTTACATAAAGCAGTTCTTC; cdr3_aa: CSARGPSYIKQFF
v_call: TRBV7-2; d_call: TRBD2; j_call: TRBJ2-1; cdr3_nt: TGTGCCAGCAGCTTAGTTCTACTAGCGGGTAATGAGCAGTTCTTC; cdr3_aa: CASSLVLLAGNEQFF
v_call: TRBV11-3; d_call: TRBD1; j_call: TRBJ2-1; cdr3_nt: TGTGCCAGCAGCCCAGGACAGGGGGCGGCGGACCCCTACAATGAGCAGTTCTTC; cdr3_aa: CASSPGQGAADPYNEQFF